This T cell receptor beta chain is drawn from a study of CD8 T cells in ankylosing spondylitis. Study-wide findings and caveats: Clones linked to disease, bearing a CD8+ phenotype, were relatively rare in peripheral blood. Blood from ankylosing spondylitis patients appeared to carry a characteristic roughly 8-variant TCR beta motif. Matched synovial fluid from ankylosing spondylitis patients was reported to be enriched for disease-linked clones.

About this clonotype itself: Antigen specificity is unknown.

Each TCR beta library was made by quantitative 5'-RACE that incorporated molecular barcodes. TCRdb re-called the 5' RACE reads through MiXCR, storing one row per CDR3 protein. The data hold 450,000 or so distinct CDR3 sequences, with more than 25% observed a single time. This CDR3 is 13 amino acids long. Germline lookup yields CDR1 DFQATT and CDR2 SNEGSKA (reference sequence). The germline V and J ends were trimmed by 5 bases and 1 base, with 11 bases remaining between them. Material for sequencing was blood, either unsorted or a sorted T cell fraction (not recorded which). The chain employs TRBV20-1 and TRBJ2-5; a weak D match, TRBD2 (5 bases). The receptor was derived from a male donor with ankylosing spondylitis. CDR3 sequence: CSADLAVQETQYF. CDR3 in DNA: TGCAGTGCTGATCTAGCAGTCCAAGAGACCCAGTACTTC.